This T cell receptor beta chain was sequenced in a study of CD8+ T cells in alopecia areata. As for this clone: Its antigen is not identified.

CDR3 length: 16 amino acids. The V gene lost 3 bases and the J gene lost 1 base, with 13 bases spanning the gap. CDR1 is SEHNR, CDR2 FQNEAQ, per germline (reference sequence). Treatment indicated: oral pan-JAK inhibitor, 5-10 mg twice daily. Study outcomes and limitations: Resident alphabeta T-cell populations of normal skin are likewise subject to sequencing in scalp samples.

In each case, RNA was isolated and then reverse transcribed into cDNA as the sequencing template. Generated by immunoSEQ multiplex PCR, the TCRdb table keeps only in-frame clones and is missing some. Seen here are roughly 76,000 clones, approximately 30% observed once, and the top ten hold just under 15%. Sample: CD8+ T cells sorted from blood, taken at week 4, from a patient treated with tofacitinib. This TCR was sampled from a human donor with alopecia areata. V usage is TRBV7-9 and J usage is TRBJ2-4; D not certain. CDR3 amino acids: CASSLGRISAKNIQYF. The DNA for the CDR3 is TGTGCCAGCAGCTTGGGCAGGATTTCTGCCAAAAACATTCAGTACTTC. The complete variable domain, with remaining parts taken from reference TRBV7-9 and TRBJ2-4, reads DTGVSQNPRHKITKRGQNVTFRCDPISEHNRLYWYRQTLGQGPEFLTYFQNEAQLEKSRLLSDRFSAERPKGSFSTLEIQRTEQGDSAMYLCASSLGRISAKNIQYFGAGTRLSVL.